Shown below are 27 T cell receptor beta chains from a single sample sequenced in a study of regulatory T cells in long-lasting Graves disease. According to the study, TCR beta libraries were built with iRepertoire HTBI primers and CDR3-region Arm-PCR. TCRdb recomputed calls from the multiplex PCR reads with MiXCR, one row per CDR3 protein. Among 300,000 to 400,000 distinct CDR3 sequences, over 15% were seen once, and the ten largest hold approximately 30%. The time point is: newly diagnosed GD, antithyroid drugs for less than 3 months. From RNA extracted from PBMCs, the TCR library was made. This same sample was also part of a study on T cells in Graves' hyperthyroidism and ophthalmopathy.

The sequences come from peripheral blood mononuclear cells (PBMCs), collected at new diagnosis, from a patient treated with antithyroid drugs. Receptor source: a man aged 40-55 years with Graves disease.

This clonotype was seen a handful of times. This may be a read error, as it is one base from a much larger clone. This rearrangement joins TRBV11-3 to TRBJ2-1; the D gene is possibly TRBD1 (5 bases). There are 13 residues in the CDR3. CDR1 and CDR2 from the germline V gene are SGHNT and YENEEA. Trimming removed 2 bases from V and 7 bases from J, with 9 bases in between. The CDR3 reads CASSLCRVNEQFF. CDR3 in DNA: TGTGCCAGCAGCTTATGCAGGGTGAATGAGCAGTTCTTC.

The sample holds one count of this clonotype. The chain employs TRBV5-1 and TRBJ2-5; D gene uncertain. With 0 bases removed from V and 5 bases from J, the gap between germline ends came to 8 bases. The germline V gene has CDR1 SGHRS and CDR2 YFSETQ. The length of the CDR3 is 13 residues. The CDR3 coding sequence is TGCGCCAGCAGCTTGGTTAGCTGGGAGACCCAGTACTTC. Protein sequence: CASSLVSWETQYF.

The V call is TRBV9, the J call TRBJ2-3; TRBD2 aligns across 14 bases. There are 16 residues in the CDR3. The trim removed 3 bases at V and 5 bases at J, leaving 5 bases unmatched. Germline assignment: CDR1 SGDLS and CDR2 YYNGEE. The CDR3 here is CASSGTSGGFVDTQYF. The CDR3, as DNA: TGTGCCAGCAGCGGGACTAGCGGGGGGTTTGTAGATACGCAGTATTTT.

Worth noting for this clonotype: A much larger clone sits a single nucleotide away, making a read error possible. The chain uses TRBV6-1 and TRBJ2-7, with 10 bases matching TRBD1. CDR3 length equals 14 residues. Germline V gene lookup returns CDR1 MNHNS and CDR2 SASEGT. Losses at the gene ends were 6 bases for V and 5 bases for J; bases not matched to a gene: 7. The DNA for the CDR3 is TGTGCCAGCAGAACCAGGGACAGGGGCCACGAGCAGTACTTC. Its translation is CASRTRDRGHEQYF.

This clonotype was counted ten times or more. V and J are TRBV7-2 and TRBJ2-3; D uncertain. V was trimmed by 3 bases and J by 4 bases, leaving 14 bases between them. Germline CDR1 is SGHTA and CDR2 is FQGNSA. The CDR3 is made up of 15 amino acids. CDR3 nucleotide sequence: TGTGCCAGCAGCTTGGTAGCAACAGACTCAGATACGCAGTATTTT. This gives the protein CASSLVATDSDTQYF.

This clonotype was found many times. The V gene is TRBV29-1, the J gene TRBJ2-3; 9 nucleotides agree with TRBD2. With V trimmed by 4 bases and J by 2 bases, 10 bases remained unmatched. This CDR3 has 16 residues. Germline CDR1 and CDR2: SQVTM and ANQGSEA. CDR3 DNA: TGCAGCGTTGGGGGGGCTAGCGGGGATCCCACAGATACGCAGTATTTT. Protein: CSVGGASGDPTDTQYF.

The chain employs TRBV10-3 and TRBJ2-7; 9 bases line up with TRBD1. The trim removed 0 bases at V and 5 bases at J, leaving 5 bases unmatched. The CDR3 runs 15 residues. Looked up from germline, CDR1 is ENHRY and CDR2 is SYGVKD. The CDR3 coding sequence is TGTGCCATCAGTGAGTCGCAGGACAGGGGTCACGAGCAGTACTTC. It encodes CAISESQDRGHEQYF.

This clonotype was seen more than once but under ten times. The DNA of the CDR3 is TGTGCCAGCAGTTTAGGTCGGGGGGAGACATCCGGGACCCAGTACTTC. It codes for CASSLGRGETSGTQYF. The rearrangement joins TRBV12-3 or TRBV12-4 to TRBJ2-5; 7 nucleotides line up with TRBD2. This CDR3 contains 16 residues. Trimming at V came to 1 base and at J to 7 bases, leaving 12 bases not matched to a gene.

The chain combines TRBV9 with TRBJ2-5; 7 bases match TRBD2. Looked up from germline, CDR1 is SGDLS and CDR2 is YYNGEE. V lost 5 bases to trimming and J lost 3 bases; unmatched junction nucleotides: 13. The CDR3 covers 16 residues. DNA of the CDR3: TGTGCCAGCAGTCGGCAGCTGGGAGGGCCTGAAGAGACCCAGTACTTC. As protein: CASSRQLGGPEETQYF.

This clonotype has a count of ten or more. The gene calls are TRBV3-1 and TRBJ2-7, with 13 bases fitting TRBD2. CDR3 length: 20 amino acids. V dropped 2 bases and J dropped 0; count of bases not matched to a gene: 13. CDR1 and CDR2 (germline): LGHDT, YNNKEL (reference sequence). CDR3 protein: CASSQPPGLAGSTSSYEQYF. The CDR3 DNA sequence: TGTGCCAGCAGCCAACCCCCGGGACTAGCGGGATCAACGAGCTCCTACGAGCAGTACTTC.

This clonotype came up many times. The V gene is TRBV20-1, the J gene TRBJ2-7; D is possibly TRBD1 or TRBD2 (7 bases each). The germline V gene has CDR1 DFQATT and CDR2 SNEGSKA (reference sequence). V was clipped by 3 bases and J by 4 bases, with 19 bases between them. The CDR3 is made up of 15 amino acids. CDR3 in amino acids: CSARDSGRGRYEQYF. CDR3 coding DNA: TGCAGTGCTAGGGATAGTGGGAGGGGGCGATACGAGCAGTACTTC.

This sequence joins TRBV20-1 and TRBJ2-7, with 9 bases identical to TRBD2. The junction had 6 bases not matched to a gene; V was cut back by 0 bases and J by 0 bases. Per the germline V gene, CDR1 is DFQATT and CDR2 is SNEGSKA (reference sequence). This CDR3 has 16 amino acids. In DNA form, the CDR3 reads TGCAGTGCTAGAGATCAGCTAGCGGGGTACTCCTACGAGCAGTACTTC. Amino acids: CSARDQLAGYSYEQYF.

Regarding this clonotype: Given a much more abundant clone one base away, this may be a read error. V and J are TRBV12-3 or TRBV12-4 and TRBJ1-1, with 8 bases that match TRBD1. This CDR3 has 14 residues. The chain's CDR3 is CASREQGGNTEASF. In DNA, the CDR3 is TGTGCCAGCAGGGAACAGGGGGGGAACACTGAAGCTTCCTTT.

This clonotype was detected a few times. The chain couples TRBV7-2 to TRBJ1-5, with 10 nucleotides matching TRBD1. The germline V gene encodes CDR1 SGHTA and CDR2 FQGNSA. The J segment lost 2 bases and the V segment lost 3 bases, leaving 4 bases of the junction unmatched. The length of the CDR3 is 16 residues. CDR3 DNA sequence: TGTGCCAGCAGCTTGGACAGGGGGGGGGGCAATCAGCCCCAGCATTTT. Encoded protein: CASSLDRGGGNQPQHF.

This clonotype was detected ten times or more. The chain couples TRBV7-2 to TRBJ2-7; 15 bases agree with TRBD2. The J segment lost 2 bases and the V segment lost 2 bases, leaving 7 bases of the junction unmatched. CDR3 length: 18 residues. Per the germline V gene, CDR1 is SGHTA and CDR2 is FQGNSA. CDR3: CASSLIGLAGGWTYEQYF. The CDR3 region has the DNA TGTGCCAGCAGCTTAATAGGACTAGCGGGGGGGTGGACCTACGAGCAGTACTTC.

Only a few counts were recorded for this clonotype. This chain uses TRBV19 with TRBJ1-4, with D perhaps matching TRBD1 (5 bases). Germline V gives CDR1 LNHDA, CDR2 SQIVND (reference sequence). The CDR3 loop spans 17 amino acids. V shed 10 bases and J shed 4 bases, with 25 bases lying between them. CDR3 coding DNA: TGTGCCACCACTCGAGATTCCCCGGGACGGTTTAATGAAAAACTGTTTTTT. Its protein is CATTRDSPGRFNEKLFF.

The sample holds one count of this clonotype. The chain couples TRBV12-3 or TRBV12-4 to TRBJ2-3; the match to TRBD1 covers 8 bases. V trimming: 6 bases; J trimming: 4 bases; junction bases outside the gene matches: 9. The CDR3 length is 15 residues. CDR3 bases: TGTGCCAGCAGCCCCAGACAGGGGTCCTCAGATACGCAGTATTTT. It is translated as CASSPRQGSSDTQYF.

This clonotype showed up many times. The chain carries TRBV11-3 and TRBJ1-6; TRBD1 matches 8 bases. The CDR3 is made up of 16 amino acids. Germline V gives CDR1 SGHNT, CDR2 YENEEA. J lost 7 bases, V lost 1 base, and 6 bases had no gene match. The CDR3 nucleotides read TGTGCCAGCAGCTTAGGGGTTGACAGGGGAAATTCACCCCTCCACTTT. This gives the protein CASSLGVDRGNSPLHF.

The chain uses TRBV4-3 and TRBJ2-2; a weak D match, TRBD2 (5 bases). Trimming removed 0 bases at V and 5 bases at J, with 7 bases between. This CDR3 is 14 amino acids long. The germline gives CDR1 LGHNA, CDR2 YSLEER. The CDR3 loop reads CASSQEGDTGELFF. The CDR3 coding sequence is TGCGCCAGCAGCCAAGAGGGAGATACCGGGGAGCTGTTTTTT.

The table lists this clonotype with a few counts. The chain carries TRBV5-6 and TRBJ2-7; TRBD2 agrees at 8 bases. Germline CDR1 and CDR2: SGHDT and YYEEEE. With V trimmed by 5 bases and J by 2 bases, 6 bases remained unmatched. This CDR3 region has 14 residues. CDR3: CASRPGGAPYEQYF. In nucleotides, the CDR3 is TGTGCCAGCAGGCCCGGGGGGGCCCCCTACGAGCAGTACTTC.

This clonotype was counted between two and nine times. The chain couples TRBV4-2 to TRBJ1-1; unclear D gene. This CDR3 is 13 amino acids long. Trimming pared 4 bases from V and 2 bases from J, leaving 8 bases between. CDR1 is LGHNA and CDR2 is YNFKEQ in the germline V gene. CDR3 region: CASSRAPNTEAFF. The CDR3, as DNA: TGTGCCAGCAGCCGGGCACCCAACACTGAAGCTTTCTTT.

The sample holds one count of this clonotype. Possible read error: a much larger clone is one base away. This chain uses TRBV11-3 with TRBJ2-1; TRBD1 might be the D (5 bases). CDR3 length: 14 amino acids. The V gene's germline CDR1 is SGHNT and CDR2 YENEEA. The CDR3 sequence is CAGSQDLGDNEQFF. The DNA for the CDR3 is TGTGCCGGCAGCCAGGATTTAGGGGACAATGAGCAGTTCTTC.

This clonotype was recorded many times. This chain uses TRBV28 with TRBJ1-1, with no clear D. Germline V gene data show CDR1 as MDHEN and CDR2 as SYDVKM. The V gene lost 3 bases and the J gene lost 5 bases, with 7 bases spanning the gap. CDR3 length equals 12 residues. Here the CDR3 reads CASSLITTEAFF. For the CDR3, the DNA is TGTGCCAGCAGTTTGATTACTACTGAAGCTTTCTTT. The complete variable domain, with remaining parts taken from reference TRBV28 and TRBJ1-1, reads DVKVTQSSRYLVKRTGEKVFLECVQDMDHENMFWYRQDPGLGLRLIYFSYDVKMKEKGDIPEGYSVSREKKERFSLILESASTNQTSMYLCASSLITTEAFFGQGTRLTVV.

The sample holds many counts of this clonotype. The chain joins TRBV3-1 to TRBJ2-3, with a tentative D call TRBD2 (5 bases). The CDR3 length is 18 residues. V was clipped by 1 base and J by 4 bases, with 21 bases between them. Per germline, CDR1 LGHDT and CDR2 YNNKEL (reference sequence). CDR3 sequence reads: CASSQVWSDISGADTQYF. The CDR3 region has the DNA TGTGCCAGCAGCCAAGTTTGGAGCGACATCTCCGGGGCAGATACGCAGTATTTT.

This clonotype was detected many times. The J gene is TRBJ2-3, the V gene TRBV7-3, with 8 bases identical to TRBD2. V shed 5 bases and J 8 bases; nucleotides not matched to a gene: 3. Germline CDR1 and CDR2: SGHTA and FQGTGA. This CDR3 region has 12 residues. This chain's CDR3 is CASSARGGTQYF. Here the CDR3 DNA reads TGTGCCAGCAGCGCACGGGGGGGTACGCAGTATTTT.

This clonotype occurred a few times. This chain connects TRBV9 to TRBJ1-6; 7 positions agree with TRBD1. Germline-derived CDR1 and CDR2 are SGDLS and YYNGEE. The CDR3 extends over 17 amino acids. V lost 3 bases, J lost 6 bases, and 12 bases stayed unmatched. CDR3 residues: CASSARAGTAFNSPLHF. Written as DNA, the CDR3 is TGTGCCAGCAGCGCCCGAGCCGGGACAGCTTTTAATTCACCCCTCCACTTT. The full variable domain, rest sourced from reference TRBV9 and TRBJ1-6, is DSGVTQTPKHLITATGQRVTLRCSPRSGDLSVYWYQQSLDQGLQFLIQYYNGEERAKGNILERFSAQQFPDLHSELNLSSLELGDSALYFCASSARAGTAFNSPLHFGNGTRLTVT.

This clonotype came up many times. The rearrangement joins TRBV28 to TRBJ2-3, with D perhaps matching TRBD2 (6 bases). This CDR3 spans 14 amino acids. Per germline, CDR1 MDHEN and CDR2 SYDVKM. Trimming pared 8 bases from V and 0 bases from J, leaving 12 bases between. The CDR3: CASGTEGSTDTQYF. CDR3 nucleotides: TGTGCCAGCGGGACTGAAGGTAGCACAGATACGCAGTATTTT.